Sequencing of this T cell receptor (beta chain) was carried out in a study of cytomegalovirus exposure and HLA in healthy donors. Study conclusions and caveats: Associated with cytomegalovirus, according to the listing, were around 170 TCR beta chains. By a later analysis, the bulk of CMV-associated TCR beta chains appeared HLA-restricted. Associated with HLA alleles at 0.05 false discovery rate in a later analysis were 16,951 TCR beta sequences.

The germline gives CDR1 MNHEY, CDR2 SVGAGI. V shed 5 bases and J shed 1 base, with 11 bases lying between them. The CDR3 runs 14 residues. The primer mix had 60 Vbeta and 13 Jbeta primers. Assay: immunoSEQ multiplex PCR; the TCRdb copy retains only in-frame clones and omits some. This sample carries 140,000 to 150,000 clones, about 80% of them seen once, and the ten largest clones take about 2.2%. Notes on this clone: Its antigen remains unknown.

Despite likely unrecorded immune exposures, the donors were nominally healthy at the time of sampling. V and J are TRBV6-5 and TRBJ1-1; D is undetermined. This sequence was found in a young woman in good health and CMV-seropositive. Sequenced material: PBMCs. In nucleotides, the CDR3 is TGTGCCAGCAGTCGGGAGTATCAGAACACTGAAGCTTTCTTT. Its protein is CASSREYQNTEAFF.